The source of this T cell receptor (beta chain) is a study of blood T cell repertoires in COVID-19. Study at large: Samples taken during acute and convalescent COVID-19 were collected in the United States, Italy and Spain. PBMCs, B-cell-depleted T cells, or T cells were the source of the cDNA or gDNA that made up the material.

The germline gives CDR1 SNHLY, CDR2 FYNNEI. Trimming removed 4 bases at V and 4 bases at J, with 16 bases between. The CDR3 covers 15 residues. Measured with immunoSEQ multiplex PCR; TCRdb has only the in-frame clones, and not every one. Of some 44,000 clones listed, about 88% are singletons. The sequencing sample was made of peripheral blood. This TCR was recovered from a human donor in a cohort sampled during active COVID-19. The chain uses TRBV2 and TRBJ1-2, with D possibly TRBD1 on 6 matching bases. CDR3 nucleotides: TGTGCCAGCAGTGGACAGGCTGAGGGCATCTATGGCTACACCTTC. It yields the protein CASSGQAEGIYGYTF.